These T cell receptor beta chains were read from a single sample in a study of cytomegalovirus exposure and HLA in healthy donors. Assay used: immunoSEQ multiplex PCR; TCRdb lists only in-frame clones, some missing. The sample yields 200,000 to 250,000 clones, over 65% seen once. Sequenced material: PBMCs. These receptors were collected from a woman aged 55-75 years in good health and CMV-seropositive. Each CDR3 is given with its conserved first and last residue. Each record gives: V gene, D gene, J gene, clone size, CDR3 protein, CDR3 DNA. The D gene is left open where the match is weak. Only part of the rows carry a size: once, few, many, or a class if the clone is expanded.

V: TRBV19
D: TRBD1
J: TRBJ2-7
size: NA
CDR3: CASSGTGVSYEQYF
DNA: TGTGCCAGCTCCGGGACAGGGGTCTCCTACGAGCAGTACTTC

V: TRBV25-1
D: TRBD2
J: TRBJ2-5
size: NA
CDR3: CASRASGSRETQYF
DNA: TGTGCCAGCAGGGCTAGCGGGAGCCGGGAGACCCAGTACTTC

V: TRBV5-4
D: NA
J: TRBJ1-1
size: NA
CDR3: CASSLYGKWEAFF
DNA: TGTGCCAGCAGCTTGTACGGTAAATGGGAAGCTTTCTTT

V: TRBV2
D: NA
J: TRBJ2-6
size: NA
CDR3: CAILRAGANVLTF
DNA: TGTGCCATCTTGCGGGCTGGGGCCAACGTCCTGACTTTC

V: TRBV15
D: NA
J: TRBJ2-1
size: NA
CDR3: CATSRDSGIDEQFF
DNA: TGTGCCACCAGCAGAGATTCAGGGATCGATGAGCAGTTCTTC

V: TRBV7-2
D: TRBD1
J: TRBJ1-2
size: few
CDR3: CASRHPGQGTYGYTF
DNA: TGTGCCAGCAGGCATCCGGGACAGGGGACCTATGGCTACACCTTC

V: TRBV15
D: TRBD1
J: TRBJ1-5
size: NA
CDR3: CATRKQGENQPQHF
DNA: TGTGCCACCAGGAAACAGGGGGAAAATCAGCCCCAGCATTTT

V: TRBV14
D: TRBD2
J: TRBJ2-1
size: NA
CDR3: CASSHLSGGAPEQFF
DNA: TGTGCCAGCAGCCACCTTAGCGGGGGGGCCCCTGAGCAGTTCTTC

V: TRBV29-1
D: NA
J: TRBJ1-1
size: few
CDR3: CSGSGTLNTEAFF
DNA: TGCAGCGGATCCGGGACACTGAACACTGAAGCTTTCTTT

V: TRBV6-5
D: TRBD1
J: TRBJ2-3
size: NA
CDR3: CASRSFGTVGDTQYF
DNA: TGTGCCAGCAGATCATTCGGGACAGTAGGGGATACGCAGTATTTT

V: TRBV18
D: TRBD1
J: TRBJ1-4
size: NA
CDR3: CASSPGTELEKLFF
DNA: TGTGCCAGCTCACCAGGGACAGAGCTCGAAAAACTGTTTTTT

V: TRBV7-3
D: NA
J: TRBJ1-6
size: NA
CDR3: CASSSSGTGSPLHF
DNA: TGTGCCAGCAGCTCCTCCGGGACTGGGTCACCCCTCCACTTT

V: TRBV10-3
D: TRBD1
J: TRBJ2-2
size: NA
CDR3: CAISNRGMNTGELFF
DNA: TGTGCCATCAGTAACAGGGGGATGAACACCGGGGAGCTGTTTTTT

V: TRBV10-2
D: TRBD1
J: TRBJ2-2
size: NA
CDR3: CASARTGTGATGELFF
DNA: TGCGCCAGCGCTAGAACCGGGACAGGGGCCACCGGGGAGCTGTTTTTT

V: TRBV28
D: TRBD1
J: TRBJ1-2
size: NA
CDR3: CASSSGTGGYYGYTF
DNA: TGTGCCAGCAGTTCTGGGACAGGGGGCTACTATGGCTACACCTTC

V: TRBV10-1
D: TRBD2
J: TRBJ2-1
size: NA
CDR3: CASSPLAGGLEQFF
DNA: TGCGCCAGCAGCCCACTAGCGGGAGGCCTTGAGCAGTTCTTC

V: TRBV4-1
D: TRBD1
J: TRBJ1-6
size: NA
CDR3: CASSQGGWGTANSPLHF
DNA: TGCGCCAGCAGCCAAGGCGGCTGGGGGACAGCAAATTCACCCCTCCACTTT

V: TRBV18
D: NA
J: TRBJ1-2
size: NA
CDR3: CASSRTEYYGYTF
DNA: TGTGCCAGCTCGAGGACAGAGTACTATGGCTACACCTTC

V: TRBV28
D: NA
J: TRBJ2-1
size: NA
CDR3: CASSSPGGPNNEQFF
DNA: TGTGCCAGCAGTTCACCCGGGGGACCAAACAATGAGCAGTTCTTC

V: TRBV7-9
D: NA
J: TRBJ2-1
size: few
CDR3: CASSLIEGPNYNEQFF
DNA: TGTGCCAGCAGCTTAATAGAGGGCCCGAATTACAATGAGCAGTTCTTC

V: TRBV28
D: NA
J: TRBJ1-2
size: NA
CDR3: CASSLRAGYAF
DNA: TGTGCCAGCAGTTTGCGGGCTGGCTACGCCTTC

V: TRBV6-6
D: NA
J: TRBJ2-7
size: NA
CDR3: CASSTGHFTSYEQYF
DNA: TGTGCCAGCAGTACGGGACACTTCACCTCCTACGAGCAGTACTTC

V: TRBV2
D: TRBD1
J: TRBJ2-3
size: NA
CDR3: CASSRPGTGANTHGDTQYF
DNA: TGTGCCAGCAGTCGGCCCGGGACAGGGGCAAACACACACGGAGATACGCAGTATTTT

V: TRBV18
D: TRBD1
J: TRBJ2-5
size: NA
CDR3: CASSPTGRETQYF
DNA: TGTGCCAGCTCACCGACAGGGCGAGAGACCCAGTACTTC

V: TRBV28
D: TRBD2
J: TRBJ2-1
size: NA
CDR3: CASQAGGPGEQFF
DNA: TGTGCCAGCCAAGCGGGGGGGCCCGGTGAGCAGTTCTTC

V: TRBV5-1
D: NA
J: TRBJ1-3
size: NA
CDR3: CASSPMGGDSGNTIYF
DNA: TGCGCCAGCAGTCCCATGGGGGGGGACTCTGGAAACACCATATATTTT

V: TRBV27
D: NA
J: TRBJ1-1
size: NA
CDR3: CASSSRPRSDEAFF
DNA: TGTGCCAGCAGTTCCCGGCCCCGGAGTGATGAAGCTTTCTTT

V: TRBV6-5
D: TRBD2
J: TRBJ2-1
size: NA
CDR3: CASTSGGWDEQFF
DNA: TGTGCCAGCACTAGCGGGGGGTGGGATGAGCAGTTCTTC

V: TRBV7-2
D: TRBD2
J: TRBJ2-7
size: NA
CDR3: CASSDMGGFNEQYF
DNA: TGTGCCAGCAGCGACATGGGAGGGTTTAACGAGCAGTACTTC

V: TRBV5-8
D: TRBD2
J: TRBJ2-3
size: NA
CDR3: CASSPSSGSYTDTQYF
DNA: TGTGCCAGCAGCCCCTCTAGCGGATCTTACACAGATACGCAGTATTTT